The 28 T cell receptor beta chains below were found in one sample sequenced in a study of T cell repertoires in cytomegalovirus infection. No antigen has been assigned to these receptors. TCRdb recomputed calls from the reads with MiXCR, one row per CDR3 protein. The table has 900,000 to 950,000 distinct CDR3 sequences, around 30% seen once. The sequences come from cultured CD8+ T cells from PBMCs, collected from culture after CMV antigen stimulation. These receptors were taken from a human donor in good health (CMV status not recorded). Some clones in this sample may be carry-over from other donors' samples.

The chain's CDR3 is CASSLVWDRANYGYTF. Here the CDR3 DNA reads TGTGCCAGCAGCCTGGTCTGGGACAGGGCTAACTATGGCTACACCTTC. The rearrangement links TRBV6-2 or TRBV6-3 to TRBJ1-2, with 9 nucleotides matching TRBD1. Trimming took 6 bases from V and 0 from J; bases not matched to a gene: 8. Germline loops: CDR1 MNHEY, CDR2 SVGEGT. The CDR3 extends over 16 amino acids.

This clonotype was picked up one time. The CDR3 DNA reads as TGTGCCAGCAGCTTGTTTACGGGGGGGCACGATGAGCAGTTCTTC. It specifies CASSLFTGGHDEQFF. V gene TRBV7-3 combines with J gene TRBJ2-1; TRBD2 matches 8 bases. CDR1 is SGHTA, CDR2 FQGTGA, per germline. J lost 8 bases, V lost 3 bases, and 9 bases had no gene match. This CDR3 is built from 15 residues. The entire variable domain, with the rest obtained from reference TRBV7-3 and TRBJ2-1, is as follows: GAGVSQTPSNKVTEKGKYVELRCDPISGHTALYWYRQSLGQGPEFLIYFQGTGAADDSGLPNDRFFAVRPEGSVSTLKIQRTERGDSAVYLCASSLFTGGHDEQFFGPGTRLTVL.

J is TRBJ1-1 and V is TRBV5-1; 9 positions match TRBD1. With 6 bases clipped from V and 7 bases from J, the junction kept 16 bases outside the gene matches. This CDR3 has 16 amino acids. In germline, CDR1 is SGHRS, CDR2 YFSETQ. The chain's CDR3 is CASTLAGGQGVYEAFF. CDR3 DNA sequence: TGCGCCAGCACTCTAGCGGGGGGACAGGGCGTATATGAAGCTTTCTTT.

The chain uses TRBV19 and TRBJ2-1; D is undetermined. Trimming stripped 1 base from V and 2 bases from J, with 9 bases between. The CDR3 is 15 amino acids. Germline V gene data show CDR1 as LNHDA and CDR2 as SQIVND (reference sequence). The CDR3 is CASSIVGRPYNEQFF. CDR3 nucleotide sequence: TGTGCCAGTAGTATAGTAGGGCGCCCCTACAATGAGCAGTTCTTC. The variable domain in full, with the rest retrieved from reference TRBV19 and TRBJ2-1, is DGGITQSPKYLFRKEGQNVTLSCEQNLNHDAMYWYRQDPGQGLRLIYYSQIVNDFQKGDIAEGYSVSREKKESFPLTVTSAQKNPTAFYLCASSIVGRPYNEQFFGPGTRLTVL.

J is TRBJ1-6 and V is TRBV12-3 or TRBV12-4, with no clear D. Trimming took off 6 bases at V and 2 bases at J, with 8 bases between the two ends. CDR3 length: 14 residues. This CDR3 is CASSGAPYNSPLHF. Here the CDR3 DNA reads TGTGCCAGCAGCGGAGCCCCCTATAATTCACCCCTCCACTTT.

This clonotype was seen only a few times. The chain couples TRBV7-9 to TRBJ1-1, with 8 bases identical to TRBD1. The CDR3 consists of 15 residues. V was clipped by 5 bases and J by 1 base; unmatched bases: 6. The germline V gene encodes CDR1 SEHNR and CDR2 FQNEAQ (reference sequence). The CDR3 nucleotides are TGTGCCAGCAGCCACGGGACAGGCAGGAACACTGAAGCTTTCTTT. Protein product: CASSHGTGRNTEAFF.

CDR3 in amino acids: CASSYPGQTNTGELFF. CDR3 in DNA: TGTGCCAGTAGTTACCCAGGACAGACCAACACCGGGGAGCTGTTTTTT. The chain combines TRBV19 with TRBJ2-2, with D perhaps TRBD1 (6 bases). Germline loops: CDR1 LNHDA, CDR2 SQIVND (reference sequence). CDR3 length equals 16 residues. V was trimmed by 5 bases and J by 2 bases, leaving 15 bases between them. Complete variable domain (other parts from reference TRBV19 and TRBJ2-2): DGGITQSPKYLFRKEGQNVTLSCEQNLNHDAMYWYRQDPGQGLRLIYYSQIVNDFQKGDIAEGYSVSREKKESFPLTVTSAQKNPTAFYLCASSYPGQTNTGELFFGEGSRLTVL.

CDR3 bases: TGTGCCAGCATCCATAGCAGTCTAAGCACAGATACGCAGTATTTT. Translating it yields CASIHSSLSTDTQYF. The chain has TRBV5-5 and TRBJ2-3, with D uncertain. The CDR3 consists of 15 residues. V was trimmed by 6 bases and J by 0 bases, leaving 14 bases between them. Per the germline V gene, CDR1 is SGHKS and CDR2 is YYEKEE (reference sequence). The entire variable domain, with the rest obtained from reference TRBV5-5 and TRBJ2-3, is as follows: DAGVTQSPTHLIKTRGQQVTLRCSPISGHKSVSWYQQVLGQGPQFIFQYYEKEERGRGNFPDRFSARQFPNYSSELNVNALLLGDSALYLCASIHSSLSTDTQYFGPGTRLTVL.

The rearrangement joins TRBV12-3 or TRBV12-4 to TRBJ2-3, with TRBD2 matching over 7 bases. The CDR3 is 14 residues long. V trimming: 6 bases; J trimming: 2 bases; junction bases outside the gene matches: 5. CDR3 coding DNA: TGTGCCAGCAGCCTAGGGACTACCACAGATACGCAGTATTTT. Translated: CASSLGTTTDTQYF.

This clonotype was detected only a few times. This sequence joins TRBV7-9 and TRBJ2-7; 11 positions match TRBD2. The germline V gene has CDR1 SEHNR and CDR2 FQNEAQ (reference sequence). This CDR3 comprises 15 residues. The junction had 7 bases not matched to a gene; V was cut back by 3 bases and J by 6 bases. This CDR3 reads CASSLGLAGGPEQYV. As DNA, the CDR3 is TGTGCCAGCAGCTTGGGTCTAGCGGGGGGACCCGAGCAGTACGTC.

The CDR3 bases are TGTGCCAGCAGCTTAGGGCTTAATTTTGGACAGGGTATTGGCTACACCTTC. Translated: CASSLGLNFGQGIGYTF. V gene TRBV7-6 combines with J gene TRBJ1-2; TRBD1 agrees at 8 bases. This CDR3 contains 17 residues. Germline lookup yields CDR1 SGHVS and CDR2 FNYEAQ. V was clipped by 1 base and J by 7 bases; unmatched bases: 14.

Only a few counts were recorded for this clonotype. The chain uses TRBV28 and TRBJ2-7; D is perhaps TRBD2 (6 bases). Trimming pared 5 bases from V and 9 bases from J, leaving 11 bases between. Germline V gives CDR1 MDHEN, CDR2 SYDVKM. The CDR3 totals 11 residues. The CDR3 sequence: CASSISSAQYV. Written as DNA, the CDR3 is TGTGCCAGCAGTATCTCTAGCGCGCAGTACGTC.

Concerning this clonotype itself: The junction differs from germline at one of its ends, possibly a read error. The chain uses TRBV7-8 and TRBJ1-5; D ambiguous. CDR1 is SGHVS and CDR2 is FQNEAQ in the germline V gene. There are 14 residues in the CDR3. The CDR3 DNA sequence: TGTGCCAGCAGCTCACCCTATAGCGATCAGCCCCAGCATTTT. Protein sequence: CASSSPYSDQPQHF.

In its sample, this clonotype was seen many times. The gene calls are TRBV7-8 and TRBJ2-2; TRBD1 aligns across 10 bases. This CDR3 region has 19 residues. Germline V gene lookup returns CDR1 SGHVS and CDR2 FQNEAQ. V shed 7 bases and J 6 bases; nucleotides not matched to a gene: 20. The DNA of the CDR3 is TGTGCCAGCATCTTTTCCCCTCTGGGTGGGGACAGGGGCGCCGGGGAGCTGTTTTTT. Amino acid sequence: CASIFSPLGGDRGAGELFF.

J is TRBJ2-3 and V is TRBV6-2 or TRBV6-3; 10 nucleotides agree with TRBD2. V lost 6 bases and J lost 2; bases outside the gene matches: 8. Germline CDR1 and CDR2: MNHEY and SVGEGT. This CDR3 comprises 16 residues. In DNA form, the CDR3 reads TGTGCCAGCAGCTCCGGACTAGCGGAGGCCACAGATACGCAGTATTTT. Translation: CASSSGLAEATDTQYF.

This clonotype came up a few times. The genes are TRBV11-2 and TRBJ2-7; the D call may be TRBD1 or TRBD2 (5 bases each). The ends were cut back, 3 bases at V and 2 bases at J, with 8 bases in the middle. From germline, CDR1 is SGHAT and CDR2 FQNNGV. The CDR3 covers 13 residues. The chain's CDR3 is CASSFGATYEQYV. In DNA form, the CDR3 reads TGTGCCAGCAGCTTCGGGGCCACCTACGAGCAGTACGTC.

The V and J genes are TRBV28 and TRBJ2-7; D gene unclear. Trimming stripped 4 bases from V and 0 bases from J, with 10 bases between. The CDR3 is made up of 14 amino acids. Germline V gene data show CDR1 as MDHEN and CDR2 as SYDVKM. DNA for the CDR3: TGTGCCAGCAGTTCGGGCCCTTACTCCTACGAGCAGTACGTC. It is translated as CASSSGPYSYEQYV.

This clonotype showed up many times. The V gene is TRBV7-2, the J gene TRBJ2-3; D is unclear. Germline V gene data show CDR1 as SGHTA and CDR2 as FQGNSA. V lost 1 base and J lost 9, with 8 bases in between. The length of the CDR3 is 12 residues. CDR3 bases: TGTGCCAGCAGCTTAGAGGGTAGGACGCAGTATTTT. Its translation is CASSLEGRTQYF.

This clonotype has only a few counts. The chain couples TRBV12-5 to TRBJ1-1, with D tentatively TRBD1 (6 bases). The V and J ends lost 6 bases and 1 base respectively, with 9 bases between them. This CDR3 has 13 amino acids. The germline V gene has CDR1 LGHNT and CDR2 FRNRAP. CDR3 in amino acids: CASGGGQNTEAFF. The CDR3 nucleotides read TGTGCTAGTGGGGGGGGACAGAACACTGAAGCTTTCTTT.

The chain joins TRBV7-9 to TRBJ1-6, with 11 bases matching TRBD1. The V gene's germline CDR1 is SEHNR and CDR2 FQNEAQ (reference sequence). The CDR3 contains 16 residues. V lost 4 bases and J lost 8; bases outside the gene matches: 7. DNA of the CDR3: TGTGCCAGCAGCTCTTGGGACAGGGGGGGGTATTCACCCCTCCACTTT. Protein product: CASSSWDRGGYSPLHF.

This clonotype was seen only once. The V gene is TRBV9, the J gene TRBJ2-1, with D perhaps TRBD1 or TRBD2 (5 bases each). This CDR3 has 17 amino acids. Trimming stripped 3 bases from V and 3 bases from J, with 19 bases between. Germline lookup yields CDR1 SGDLS and CDR2 YYNGEE. The CDR3 reads CASSGFSGTAIYNEQFF. As DNA, the CDR3 is TGTGCCAGCAGCGGATTCTCCGGGACCGCTATCTACAATGAGCAGTTCTTC.

V is TRBV6-1 and J is TRBJ2-3; no firm D call. Germline V gene lookup returns CDR1 MNHNS and CDR2 SASEGT. The ends were cut back, 1 base at V and 5 bases at J, with 7 bases in the middle. There are 13 residues in the CDR3. The CDR3 region has the DNA TGTGCCAGCAGTGAAGTTGGGTTAGATACGCAGTATTTT. Translation: CASSEVGLDTQYF.

Details on this clonotype: A single base separates this from a much larger clone, so it may be a read error. The V call is TRBV6-5, the J call TRBJ2-3; 8 bases fit TRBD2. CDR1 MNHEY and CDR2 SVGAGI come from the germline V gene. V was clipped by 0 bases and J by 5 bases; unmatched bases: 10. This CDR3 has 17 amino acids. DNA for the CDR3: TGTGCCAGCAGTTACTCGGTCGGGGGGGCTTTTGTAGATACGCAGTATTTT. It codes for CASSYSVGGAFVDTQYF.

The sample holds many counts of this clonotype. The chain combines TRBV7-2 with TRBJ2-7; D is uncertain. Looked up from germline, CDR1 is SGHTA and CDR2 is FQGNSA. Trimming shortened V by 1 base and J by 0 bases, and 16 bases separated the two germline ends. This CDR3 spans 17 amino acids. CDR3 nucleotides: TGTGCCAGCAGCTTAGAGCTTACAGACTGGTACTCCTACGAGCAGTACTTC. Its protein product is CASSLELTDWYSYEQYF.

This chain joins TRBV19 and TRBJ1-1; D is ambiguous. V was trimmed by 6 bases and J by 0 bases, leaving 17 bases between them. This CDR3 contains 16 residues. Germline loops: CDR1 LNHDA, CDR2 SQIVND (reference sequence). CDR3 loop: CASRIRRELLNTEAFF. The CDR3 coding sequence is TGTGCCAGTAGGATACGGCGTGAGCTGCTGAACACTGAAGCTTTCTTT. The full variable domain, rest sourced from reference TRBV19 and TRBJ1-1, is DGGITQSPKYLFRKEGQNVTLSCEQNLNHDAMYWYRQDPGQGLRLIYYSQIVNDFQKGDIAEGYSVSREKKESFPLTVTSAQKNPTAFYLCASRIRRELLNTEAFFGQGTRLTVV.

This clonotype was counted a single time. The V gene is TRBV5-3, the J gene TRBJ2-7, with D perhaps TRBD2 (5 bases). TRBV5-3 is an ORF, with its function uncertain. The length of the CDR3 is 14 residues. The CDR3 here is CASSLESASPEQYV. The CDR3 bases are TGTGCCAGCAGCTTAGAATCGGCTAGCCCCGAGCAGTACGTC.

This clonotype was seen a few times. This chain uses TRBV11-2 with TRBJ2-7, with 8 bases lining up with TRBD1. Germline CDR1 SGHAT, CDR2 FQNNGV. The CDR3 consists of 15 residues. The V and J ends lost 1 base and 0 bases, in that order; junction bases with no gene match: 2. The CDR3 coding sequence is TGTGCCAGCAGCTTAGCACAGGGGGTCTCCTACGAGCAGTACTTC. Translating it yields CASSLAQGVSYEQYF.

On this clonotype itself: It may be a read error: a sequence one base away is much more abundant. This chain connects TRBV28 to TRBJ2-3; tentative D call: TRBD1 (6 bases). The CDR3 is 14 amino acids. Germline CDR1 is MDHEN and CDR2 is SYDVKM. CDR3 loop: CANSWDTLTDTQYF. CDR3 bases: TGTGCCAACAGTTGGGACACCCTCACAGATACGCAGTATTTT.